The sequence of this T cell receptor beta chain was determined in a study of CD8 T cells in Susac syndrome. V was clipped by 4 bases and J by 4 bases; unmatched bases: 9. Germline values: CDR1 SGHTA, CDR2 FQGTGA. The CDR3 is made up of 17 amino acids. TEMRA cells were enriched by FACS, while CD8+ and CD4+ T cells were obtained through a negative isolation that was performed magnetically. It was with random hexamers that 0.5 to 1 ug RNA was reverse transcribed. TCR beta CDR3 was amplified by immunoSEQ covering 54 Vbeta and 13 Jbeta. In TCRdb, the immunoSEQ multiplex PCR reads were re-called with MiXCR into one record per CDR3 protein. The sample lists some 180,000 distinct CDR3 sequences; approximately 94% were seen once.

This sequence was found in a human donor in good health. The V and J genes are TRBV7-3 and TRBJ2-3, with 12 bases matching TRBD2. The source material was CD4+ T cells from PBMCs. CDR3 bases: TGTGCCAGCAGCTCCGCGACTAGCGGGAGATGGTCAGATACGCAGTATTTT. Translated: CASSSATSGRWSDTQYF.